This T cell receptor (beta chain) was retrieved from a study of CXCR3-negative and CXCR3-positive naive CD8 T cells. UMI-labeled TRB cDNA libraries were prepared by 5' RACE. TCRdb re-called the 5' RACE reads and catalogs CDR3 proteins one per entry, DNA excluded. The sample holds 55,000 to 70,000 distinct CDR3 sequences. Study results and limitations: Relative to CXCR3-negative naive cells, CXCR3-positive naive cells had more hydrophobic TRB CDR3s.

Naive CD8+ T cells were CD45RO-CCR7+CD27+CD95-. As for this clonotype: Its antigen is as yet unknown.

Germline CDR1 MDHEN, CDR2 SYDVKM. The CDR3 length is 16 residues. Sample: naive CXCR3+ CD8+ T cells from blood. As for subset: CD45RO-CCR7+CD27+CD95- naive CD8+ T cells expressing CXCR3 (TNR3+). The chain couples TRBV28 to TRBJ1-1; TCRdb reports TRBD1, a call that lacks DNA to check it against. This clonotype was obtained from a human donor in good health. Some clones in this sample may be carry-over from other donors' samples. CDR3 in amino acids: CASSFVANRGPTEAFF.